The 6 T cell receptor beta chains in this list originate from one sample, sequenced in a study of blood T cell repertoires in COVID-19. Data came from immunoSEQ multiplex PCR; TCRdb stores just in-frame clones and leaves some out. Of hundreds of thousands of clones in the sample, 70% to 90% were seen once. The sequenced sample was peripheral blood. The receptors stem from a man in his 70s with acute or convalescent COVID-19.

This clone occurred a few times. The V and J genes are TRBV20-1 and TRBJ1-6; possible D gene TRBD1, 6 bases. CDR1 and CDR2 (germline): DFQATT, SNEGSKA (reference sequence). The CDR3 covers 11 residues. Trimming took off 6 bases at V and 13 bases at J, with 13 bases between the two ends. The CDR3 DNA reads as TGCAGTGCAAAGCTCAGGGGCCCCCTCCACTTT. This gives the protein CSAKLRGPLHF.

The rearrangement uses TRBV4-1 and TRBJ1-6; D unclear. V lost 5 bases and J 5 bases, leaving 19 bases between the germline ends. Germline V gene sequence: CDR1 MGHRA, CDR2 YSYEKL. The CDR3 has 17 residues. The CDR3 nucleotides read TGCGCCAGCAGCTTCCAAGCCCCCAGGCAAAATAATTCACCCCTCCACTTT. Translated, it gives CASSFQAPRQNNSPLHF.

The DNA of the CDR3 is TGCGCCAGCAGCCAAGATTTAGTAGGACTGAGCTCCTACAATGAGCAGTTCTTC. Encoded protein: CASSQDLVGLSSYNEQFF. The rearrangement joins TRBV4-3 to TRBJ2-1, with a possible D match to TRBD2 (5 bases). The CDR3 sequence is 18 residues long. V gave up 0 bases and J gave up 0 bases, with 15 bases separating them. In germline, CDR1 is LGHNA, CDR2 YSLEER.

The rearrangement joins TRBV28 to TRBJ1-6; no definite D call. V was shortened by 8 bases and J by 7 bases, with 9 bases between the two germline ends. Germline values: CDR1 MDHEN, CDR2 SYDVKM. The CDR3 has 12 residues. Here the CDR3 DNA reads TGTGCCAGCCGGGTCCAAAATTCACCCCTCCACTTT. Translating it yields CASRVQNSPLHF.

The chain carries TRBV7-2 and TRBJ2-5, with 9 positions matching TRBD1. Germline CDR1 SGHTA, CDR2 FQGNSA. The CDR3 covers 14 residues. Trimming took 1 base from V and 6 from J; bases not matched to a gene: 3. The CDR3 reads CASSLGGQGQTQYF. The CDR3 bases are TGTGCCAGCAGCTTAGGGGGACAGGGACAGACCCAGTACTTC.

The V and J genes are TRBV18 and TRBJ2-3, with TRBD1 identical over 8 bases. The CDR3 has 14 residues. V gave up 5 bases and J gave up 2 bases; unmatched junction bases: 3. Germline CDR1 is KGHSH and CDR2 is LQKENI. Written as DNA, the CDR3 is TGTGCCAGCTCATCGGACAGGGACACAGATACGCAGTATTTT. This gives the protein CASSSDRDTDTQYF.